The clone carrying this TCR beta chain has a count of ten or more. Antigen: not known. Patients with uncontrolled infections, other autoimmune diseases, pregnancy or lactation were excluded. An approximately 9.4 ml volume of fresh peripheral blood provided the PBMCs. V lost 6 bases and J lost 4, with 10 bases in between. The CDR3 is 12 residues long. Germline lookup yields CDR1 DFQATT and CDR2 SNEGSKA (reference sequence). This entry is derived from a study of T cells in Graves' hyperthyroidism and ophthalmopathy. Study-level points and caveats: Ophthalmopathy onset followed model prediction by a median around 6.9 months. Blood also carried most thyroid clonotypes expanded above 0.001.

Amplified regions were TCR beta CDR3 sequences from RNA transcripts. The HTBI primer set drove a first-round RT-PCR of the TCR CDR3. TCRdb used MiXCR to reprocess the multiplex PCR reads, holding one entry per CDR3 protein. The sample lists some 350,000 distinct CDR3 sequences, roughly 13% occurring once. Input material: blood. V gene TRBV20-1 combines with J gene TRBJ2-1, with D possibly TRBD2 on 6 matching bases. The receptor was derived from a woman aged 40 to 50 with Graves' ophthalmopathy. CDR3 in DNA: TGCAGTGCAACCGGGACTTACAATGAGCAGTTCTTC. It codes for CSATGTYNEQFF.